In its sample, the clone carrying this T cell receptor (beta chain) was seen many times. Regions amplified from RNA transcripts were the TCR beta CDR3 regions. The HTBI primer set was used in a first-round RT-PCR of the TCR CDR3. MiXCR, applied by TCRdb to the multiplex PCR reads, yields one record per CDR3 protein. The data show under 400,000 distinct CDR3 sequences, 25% seen once. This entry belongs to a study of T cells in Graves' hyperthyroidism and ophthalmopathy. The CDR3 is 14 amino acids. V was clipped by 1 base and J by 12 bases; unmatched bases: 12. Germline V lookup: CDR1 DFQATT, CDR2 SNEGSKA (reference sequence).

The clonotype was recovered from a man aged 45-65 years with Graves' hyperthyroidism. V usage is TRBV20-1 and J usage is TRBJ2-7, with TRBD1 matching over 10 bases. Sequencing input: blood. The CDR3 nucleotides are TGCAGTGCTAGAGCGAGGACAGGGGGGCGCGCTTTGTACTTC. It translates to CSARARTGGRALYF.